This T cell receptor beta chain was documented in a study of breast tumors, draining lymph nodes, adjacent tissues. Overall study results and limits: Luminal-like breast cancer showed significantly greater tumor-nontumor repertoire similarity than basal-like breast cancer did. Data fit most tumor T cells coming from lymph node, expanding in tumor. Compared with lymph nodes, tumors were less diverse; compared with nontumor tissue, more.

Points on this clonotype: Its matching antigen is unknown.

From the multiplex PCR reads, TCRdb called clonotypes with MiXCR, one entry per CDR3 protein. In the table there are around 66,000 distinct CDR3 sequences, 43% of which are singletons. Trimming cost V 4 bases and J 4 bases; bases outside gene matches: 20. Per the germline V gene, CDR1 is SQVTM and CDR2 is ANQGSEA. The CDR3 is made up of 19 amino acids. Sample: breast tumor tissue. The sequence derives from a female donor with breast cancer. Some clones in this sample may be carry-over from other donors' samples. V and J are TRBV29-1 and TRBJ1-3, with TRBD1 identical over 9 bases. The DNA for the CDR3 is TGCAGCGTTGTTAGTATCGATGGGACAGGGTTTGTGGCGGGAAACACCATATATTTT. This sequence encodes CSVVSIDGTGFVAGNTIYF.